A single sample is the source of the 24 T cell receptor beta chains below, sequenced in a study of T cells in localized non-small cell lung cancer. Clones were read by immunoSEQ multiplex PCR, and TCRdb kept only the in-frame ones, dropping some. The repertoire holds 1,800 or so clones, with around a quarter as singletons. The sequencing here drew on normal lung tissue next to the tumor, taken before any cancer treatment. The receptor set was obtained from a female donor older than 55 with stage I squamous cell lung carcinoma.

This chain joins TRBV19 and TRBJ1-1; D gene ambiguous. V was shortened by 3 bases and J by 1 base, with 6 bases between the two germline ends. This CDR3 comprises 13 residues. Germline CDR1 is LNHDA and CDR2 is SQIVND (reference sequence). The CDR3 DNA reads TGTGCCAGTAGTATGTACAGGAACACTGAAGCTTTCTTT. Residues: CASSMYRNTEAFF.

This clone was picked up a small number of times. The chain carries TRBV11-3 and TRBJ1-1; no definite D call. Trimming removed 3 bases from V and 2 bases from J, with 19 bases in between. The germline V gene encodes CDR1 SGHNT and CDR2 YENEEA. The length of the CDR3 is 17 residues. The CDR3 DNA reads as TGTGCCAGCAGCTTGGGCGGAAATCCGGGTAGAAACACTGAAGCTTTCTTT. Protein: CASSLGGNPGRNTEAFF. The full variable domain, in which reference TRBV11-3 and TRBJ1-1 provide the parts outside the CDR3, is EAGVVQSPRYKIIEKKQPVAFWCNPISGHNTLYWYLQNLGQGPELLIRYENEEAVDDSQLPKDRFSAERLKGVDSTLKIQPAELGDSAVYLCASSLGGNPGRNTEAFFGQGTRLTVV.

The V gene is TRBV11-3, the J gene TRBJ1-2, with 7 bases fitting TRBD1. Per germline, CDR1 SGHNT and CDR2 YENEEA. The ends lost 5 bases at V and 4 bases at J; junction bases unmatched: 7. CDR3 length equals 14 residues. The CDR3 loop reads CASSRGGQSYGYTF. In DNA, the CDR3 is TGTGCCAGCAGCCGTGGGGGACAGAGCTATGGCTACACCTTC.

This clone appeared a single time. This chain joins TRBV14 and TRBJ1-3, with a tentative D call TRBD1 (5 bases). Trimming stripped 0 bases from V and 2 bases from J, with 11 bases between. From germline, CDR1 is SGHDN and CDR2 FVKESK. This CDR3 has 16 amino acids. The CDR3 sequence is CASSQDLGGTGNTIYF. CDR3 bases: TGTGCCAGCAGCCAAGATCTTGGGGGAACTGGAAACACCATATATTTT.

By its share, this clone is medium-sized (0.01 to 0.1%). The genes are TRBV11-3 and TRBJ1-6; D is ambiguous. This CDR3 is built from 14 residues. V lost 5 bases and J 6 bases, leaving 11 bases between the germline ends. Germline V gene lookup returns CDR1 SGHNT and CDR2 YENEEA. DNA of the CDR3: TGTGCCAGCAGCCCCCAGCTAGCTAATTCACCCCTCCACTTT. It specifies CASSPQLANSPLHF.

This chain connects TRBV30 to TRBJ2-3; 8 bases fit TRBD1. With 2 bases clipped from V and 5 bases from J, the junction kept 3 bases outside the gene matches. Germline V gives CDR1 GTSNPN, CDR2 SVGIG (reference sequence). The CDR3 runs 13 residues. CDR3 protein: CAWSTGGIDTQYF. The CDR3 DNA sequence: TGTGCCTGGAGTACAGGGGGGATAGATACGCAGTATTTT.

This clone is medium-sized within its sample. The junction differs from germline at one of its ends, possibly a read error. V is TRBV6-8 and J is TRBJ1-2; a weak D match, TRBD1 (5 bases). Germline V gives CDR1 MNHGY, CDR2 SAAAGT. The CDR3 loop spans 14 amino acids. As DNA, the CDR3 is TGTGCCATCAGTCCGGGACTGGGGGATCGAGGCTACACCTTC. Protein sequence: CAISPGLGDRGYTF.

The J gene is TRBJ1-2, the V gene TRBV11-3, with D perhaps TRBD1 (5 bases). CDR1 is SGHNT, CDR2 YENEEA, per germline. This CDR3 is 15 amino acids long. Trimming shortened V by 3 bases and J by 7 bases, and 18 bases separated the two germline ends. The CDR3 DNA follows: TGTGCCAGCAGCTTGGTTGGCTTGGGGGAGAGTGGCTACACCTTC. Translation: CASSLVGLGESGYTF.

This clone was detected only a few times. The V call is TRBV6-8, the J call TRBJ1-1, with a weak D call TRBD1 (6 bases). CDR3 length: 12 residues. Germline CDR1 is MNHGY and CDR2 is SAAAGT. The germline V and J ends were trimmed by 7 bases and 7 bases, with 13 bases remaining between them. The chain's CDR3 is CASIKQGVEAFF. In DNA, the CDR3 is TGTGCCAGCATTAAACAGGGAGTTGAAGCTTTCTTT.

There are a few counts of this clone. CDR3 amino acids: CASSVGPHYGGLYEQYF. Here the CDR3 DNA reads TGTGCCAGCAGTGTAGGACCACATTATGGGGGCCTTTACGAGCAGTACTTC. The chain employs TRBV6-8 and TRBJ2-7, with D perhaps TRBD1 (6 bases). Trimming pared 5 bases from V and 4 bases from J, leaving 24 bases between. This CDR3 comprises 17 residues. CDR1 MNHGY and CDR2 SAAAGT come from the germline V gene.

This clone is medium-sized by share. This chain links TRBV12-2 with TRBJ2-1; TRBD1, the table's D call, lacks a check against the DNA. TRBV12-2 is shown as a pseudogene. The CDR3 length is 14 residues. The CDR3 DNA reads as TGTGCCCTCGACAGGGGGCTCTCCTACAATGAGCAGTTCTTC. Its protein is CALDRGLSYNEQFF.

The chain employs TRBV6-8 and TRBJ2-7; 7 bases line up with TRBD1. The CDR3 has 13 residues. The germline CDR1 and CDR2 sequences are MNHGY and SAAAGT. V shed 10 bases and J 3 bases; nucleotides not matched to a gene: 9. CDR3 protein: CATGNRQGYEQYF. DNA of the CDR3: TGTGCCACTGGAAACAGACAGGGCTACGAGCAGTACTTC.

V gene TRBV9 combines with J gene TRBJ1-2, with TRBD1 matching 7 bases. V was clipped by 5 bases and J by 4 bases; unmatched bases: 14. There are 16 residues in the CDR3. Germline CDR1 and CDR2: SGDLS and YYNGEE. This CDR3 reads CASSEALRGRGYGYTF. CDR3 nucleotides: TGTGCCAGCAGTGAAGCGCTAAGGGGGCGCGGCTATGGCTACACCTTC.

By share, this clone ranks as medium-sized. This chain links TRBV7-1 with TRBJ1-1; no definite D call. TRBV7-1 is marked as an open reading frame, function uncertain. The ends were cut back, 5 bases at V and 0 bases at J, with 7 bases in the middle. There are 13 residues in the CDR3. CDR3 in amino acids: CASSQQMNTEAFF. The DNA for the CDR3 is TGTGCCAGCAGCCAACAGATGAACACTGAAGCTTTCTTT.

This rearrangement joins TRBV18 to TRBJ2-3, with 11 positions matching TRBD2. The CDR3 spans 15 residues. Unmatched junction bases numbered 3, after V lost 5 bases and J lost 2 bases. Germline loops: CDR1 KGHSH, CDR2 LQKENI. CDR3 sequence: CASSSTSGDTDTQYF. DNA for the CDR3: TGTGCCAGCTCATCGACTAGCGGGGACACAGATACGCAGTATTTT.

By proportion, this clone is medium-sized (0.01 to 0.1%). The CDR3 DNA is TGTGCCAGCGCCCGGGGGAGCTCCTACGAGCAGTACTTC. As protein: CASARGSSYEQYF. The chain uses TRBV6-8 and TRBJ2-7; weak D call: TRBD2 (6 bases). Germline V gives CDR1 MNHGY, CDR2 SAAAGT. V dropped 8 bases and J dropped 0 bases, with 11 bases sitting between them. The CDR3 is 13 amino acids.

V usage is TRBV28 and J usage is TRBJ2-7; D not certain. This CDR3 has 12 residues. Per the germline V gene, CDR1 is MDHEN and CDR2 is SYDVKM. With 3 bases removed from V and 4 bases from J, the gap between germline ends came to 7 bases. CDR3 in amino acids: CASSFQLYEQYF. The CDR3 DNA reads TGTGCCAGCAGTTTCCAGTTATACGAGCAGTACTTC.

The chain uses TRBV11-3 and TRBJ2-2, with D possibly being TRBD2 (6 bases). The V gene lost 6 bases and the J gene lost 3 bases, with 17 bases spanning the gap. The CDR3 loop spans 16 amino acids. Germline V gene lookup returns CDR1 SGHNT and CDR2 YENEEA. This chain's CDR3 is CASRSNVGGDTGELFF. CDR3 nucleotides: TGTGCCAGCAGGTCAAACGTGGGCGGGGACACCGGGGAGCTGTTTTTT. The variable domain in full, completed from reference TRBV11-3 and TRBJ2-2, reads EAGVVQSPRYKIIEKKQPVAFWCNPISGHNTLYWYLQNLGQGPELLIRYENEEAVDDSQLPKDRFSAERLKGVDSTLKIQPAELGDSAVYLCASRSNVGGDTGELFFGEGSRLTVL.

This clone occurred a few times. The CDR3 protein is CASGLVQKSNTEAFF. The DNA of the CDR3 is TGTGCTAGTGGTTTGGTACAGAAGTCGAACACTGAAGCTTTCTTT. The chain combines TRBV12-5 with TRBJ1-1; D is unclear. This CDR3 spans 15 amino acids. Looked up from germline, CDR1 is LGHNT and CDR2 is FRNRAP. The V end was cut by 0 bases, the J end by 1 base, with 9 bases between. Drawing the rest from reference TRBV12-5 and TRBJ1-1, the complete variable domain is DARVTQTPRHKVTEMGQEVTMRCQPILGHNTVFWYRQTMMQGLELLAYFRNRAPLDDSGMPKDRFSAEMPDATLATLKIQPSEPRDSAVYFCASGLVQKSNTEAFFGQGTRLTVV.

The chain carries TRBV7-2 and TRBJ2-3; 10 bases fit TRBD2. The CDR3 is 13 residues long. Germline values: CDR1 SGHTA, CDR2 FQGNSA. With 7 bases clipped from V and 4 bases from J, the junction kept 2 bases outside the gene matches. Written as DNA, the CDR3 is TGTGCCAGCAAGCGGGGGGGCTCAGATACGCAGTATTTT. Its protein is CASKRGGSDTQYF. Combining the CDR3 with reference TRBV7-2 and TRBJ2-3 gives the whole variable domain GAGVSQSPSNKVTEKGKDVELRCDPISGHTALYWYRQSLGQGLEFLIYFQGNSAPDKSGLPSDRFSAERTGGSVSTLTIQRTQQEDSAVYLCASKRGGSDTQYFGPGTRLTVL.

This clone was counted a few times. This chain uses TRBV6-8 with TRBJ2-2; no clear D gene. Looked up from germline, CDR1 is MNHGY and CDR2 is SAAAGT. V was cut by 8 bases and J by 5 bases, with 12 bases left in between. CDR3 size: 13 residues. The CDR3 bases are TGTGCCAGCTACCCTCCTGGGACCGGGGAGCTGTTTTTT. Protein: CASYPPGTGELFF.

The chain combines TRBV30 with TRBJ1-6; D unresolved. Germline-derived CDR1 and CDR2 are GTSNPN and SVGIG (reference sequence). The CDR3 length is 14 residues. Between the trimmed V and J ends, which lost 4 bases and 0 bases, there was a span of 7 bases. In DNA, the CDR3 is TGTGCCTGGAAGGCTAGCTCCTATAATTCACCCCTCCACTTT. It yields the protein CAWKASSYNSPLHF. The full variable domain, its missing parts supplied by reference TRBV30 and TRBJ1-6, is SQTIHQWPATLVQPVGSPLSLECTVEGTSNPNLYWYRQAAGRGLQLLFYSVGIGQISSEVPQNLSASRPQDRQFILSSKKLLLSDSGFYLCAWKASSYNSPLHFGNGTRLTVT.

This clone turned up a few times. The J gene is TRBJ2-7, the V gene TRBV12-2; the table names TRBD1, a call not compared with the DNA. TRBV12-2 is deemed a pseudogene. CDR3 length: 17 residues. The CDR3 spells CASRSHHSAGATYEQYF. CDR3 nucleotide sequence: TGTGCAAGTCGTTCACACCACTCAGCTGGGGCCACCTACGAGCAGTACTTC.

The CDR3 loop reads CASGRRGGTDTQYF. CDR3 bases: TGTGCCAGCGGTCGGCGGGGGGGCACAGATACGCAGTATTTT. The chain is built from TRBV9 and TRBJ2-3; TRBD2 agrees at 8 bases. After removal of 7 bases from V and 1 base from J, the junction contained 5 bases not matched to a gene. This CDR3 is built from 14 residues. The germline CDR1 and CDR2 sequences are SGDLS and YYNGEE.